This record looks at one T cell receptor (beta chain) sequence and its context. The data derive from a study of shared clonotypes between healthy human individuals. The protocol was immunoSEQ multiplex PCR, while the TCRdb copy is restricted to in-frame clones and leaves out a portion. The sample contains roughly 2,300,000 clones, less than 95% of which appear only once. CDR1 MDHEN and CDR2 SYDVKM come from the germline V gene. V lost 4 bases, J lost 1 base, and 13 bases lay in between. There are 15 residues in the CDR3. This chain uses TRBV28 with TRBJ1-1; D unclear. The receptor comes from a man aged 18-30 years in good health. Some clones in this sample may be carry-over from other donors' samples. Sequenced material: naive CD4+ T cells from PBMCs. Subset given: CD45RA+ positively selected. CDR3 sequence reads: CASSSHPGANTEAFF. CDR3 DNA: TGTGCCAGCAGTTCGCACCCGGGAGCGAACACTGAAGCTTTCTTT. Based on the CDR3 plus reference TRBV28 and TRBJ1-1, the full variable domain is DVKVTQSSRYLVKRTGEKVFLECVQDMDHENMFWYRQDPGLGLRLIYFSYDVKMKEKGDIPEGYSVSREKKERFSLILESASTNQTSMYLCASSSHPGANTEAFFGQGTRLTVV.